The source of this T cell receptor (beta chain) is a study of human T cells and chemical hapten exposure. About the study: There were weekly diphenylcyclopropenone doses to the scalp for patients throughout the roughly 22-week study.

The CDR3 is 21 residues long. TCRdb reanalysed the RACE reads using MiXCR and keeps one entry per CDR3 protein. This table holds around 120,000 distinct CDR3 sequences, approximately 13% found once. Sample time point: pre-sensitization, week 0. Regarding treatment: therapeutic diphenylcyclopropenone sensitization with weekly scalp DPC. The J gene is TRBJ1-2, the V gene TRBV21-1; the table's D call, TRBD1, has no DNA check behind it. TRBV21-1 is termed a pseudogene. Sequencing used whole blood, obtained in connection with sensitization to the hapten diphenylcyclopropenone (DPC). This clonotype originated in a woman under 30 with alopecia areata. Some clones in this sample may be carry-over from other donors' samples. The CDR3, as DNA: TGTGCCAGCAGCAAAAGGGGGCCCCGGACAGGGGGCCGCTTGTTAAACTATGGCTACACCTTC. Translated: CASSKRGPRTGGRLLNYGYTF.